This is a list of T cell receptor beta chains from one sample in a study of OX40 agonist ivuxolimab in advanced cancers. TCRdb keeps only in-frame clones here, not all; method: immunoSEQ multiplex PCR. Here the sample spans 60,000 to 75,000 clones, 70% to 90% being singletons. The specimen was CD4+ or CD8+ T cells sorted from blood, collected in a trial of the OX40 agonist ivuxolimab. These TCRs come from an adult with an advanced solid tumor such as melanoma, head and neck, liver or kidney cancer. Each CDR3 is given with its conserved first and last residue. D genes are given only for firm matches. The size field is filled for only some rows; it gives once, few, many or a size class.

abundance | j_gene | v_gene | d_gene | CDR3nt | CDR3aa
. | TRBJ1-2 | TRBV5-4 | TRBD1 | TGTGCCAGCAGCTTTAACAGGGGTTATGGCTACACCTTC | CASSFNRGYGYTF
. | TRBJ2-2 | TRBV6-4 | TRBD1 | TGTGCCAGCAGTTCGGACAGGGCAAGCACCGGGGAGCTGTTTTTT | CASSSDRASTGELFF
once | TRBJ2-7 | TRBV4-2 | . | TGTGCCAGCAGCCAAGATATCAGGGAGACCTACGAGCAGTACTTC | CASSQDIRETYEQYF
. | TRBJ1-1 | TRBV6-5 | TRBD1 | TGTGCCAGCAGTTACAGGGGGACAGGTAACACTGAAGCTTTCTTT | CASSYRGTGNTEAFF
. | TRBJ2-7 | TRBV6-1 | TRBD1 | TGTGCCATCAGTGACGATCCGGGACAGGGATCCTACGAGCAGTACTTC | CAISDDPGQGSYEQYF
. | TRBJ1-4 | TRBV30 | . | TGTGCCTGGAGGGTGGGGGGGTTCAGGAGGAAGGATGAAAAACTGTTTTTT | CAWRVGGFRRKDEKLFF
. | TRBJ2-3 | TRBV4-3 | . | TGCGCCAGCAGCCATCAGCGGGCGCCCACAGATACGCAGTATTTT | CASSHQRAPTDTQYF
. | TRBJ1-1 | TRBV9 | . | TGTGCCAGCAGCTTTGGCACGAACACTGAAGCTTTCTTT | CASSFGTNTEAFF
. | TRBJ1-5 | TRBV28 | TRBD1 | TGTGCCAGCAGCTCCGGGACAGGGGGGCATCAGCCCCAGCATTTT | CASSSGTGGHQPQHF
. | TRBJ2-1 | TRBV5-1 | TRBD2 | TGCGCCAGCAGCTTGATCCCAGGGACTAGCGGGTACAATGAGCAGTTCTTC | CASSLIPGTSGYNEQFF
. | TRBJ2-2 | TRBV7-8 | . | TGTGCCAGCAGCTTAGGACCCACAAACACCGGGGAGCTGTTTTTT | CASSLGPTNTGELFF
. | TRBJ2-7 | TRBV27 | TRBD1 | TGTGCCAGCAGTATCCACTGGGACAGCGTTCTCTACGAGCAGTACTTC | CASSIHWDSVLYEQYF
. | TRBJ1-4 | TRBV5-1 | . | TGCGCCAGCAGAGATGGGGGAAGGACTAATGAAAAACTGTTTTTT | CASRDGGRTNEKLFF
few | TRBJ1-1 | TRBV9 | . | TGTGCCAGCAGCGGAATAGAGTGGCCCCTCGAAGCTTTCTTT | CASSGIEWPLEAFF
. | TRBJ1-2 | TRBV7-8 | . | TGTGCCAGCAGCTTATCTGGTGGCTATGGCTACACCTTC | CASSLSGGYGYTF
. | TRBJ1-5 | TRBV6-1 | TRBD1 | TGTGCCAGCAGTGAACTGACAGGGGATCAGCCCCAGCATTTT | CASSELTGDQPQHF
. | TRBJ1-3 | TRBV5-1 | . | TGCGCCAGCAGCTTTGGGAGCGGCTCTGGAAACACCATATATTTT | CASSFGSGSGNTIYF
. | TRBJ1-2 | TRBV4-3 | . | TGCGCCAGCAGCCTCAGTCTAGACCATAGAGGGGATGGCTACACCTTC | CASSLSLDHRGDGYTF
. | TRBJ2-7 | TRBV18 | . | TGTGCCAGCTCTACCGAAGGTCCCCTTACCGAGCAGTACTTC | CASSTEGPLTEQYF
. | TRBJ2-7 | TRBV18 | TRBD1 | TGTGCCAGCTCACCGCTCCTCGGACAGGGGTCCGAGCAGTACTTC | CASSPLLGQGSEQYF
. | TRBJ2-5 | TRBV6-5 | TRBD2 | TGTGCCAGCAGTTCTCCTAGCGGGGGGTTAGAGACCCAGTACTTC | CASSSPSGGLETQYF
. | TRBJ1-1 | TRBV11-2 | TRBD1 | TGTGCCAGCAGCTTAGATGCCGGGACAGGGGGCAGGAACACTGAAGCTTTCTTT | CASSLDAGTGGRNTEAFF